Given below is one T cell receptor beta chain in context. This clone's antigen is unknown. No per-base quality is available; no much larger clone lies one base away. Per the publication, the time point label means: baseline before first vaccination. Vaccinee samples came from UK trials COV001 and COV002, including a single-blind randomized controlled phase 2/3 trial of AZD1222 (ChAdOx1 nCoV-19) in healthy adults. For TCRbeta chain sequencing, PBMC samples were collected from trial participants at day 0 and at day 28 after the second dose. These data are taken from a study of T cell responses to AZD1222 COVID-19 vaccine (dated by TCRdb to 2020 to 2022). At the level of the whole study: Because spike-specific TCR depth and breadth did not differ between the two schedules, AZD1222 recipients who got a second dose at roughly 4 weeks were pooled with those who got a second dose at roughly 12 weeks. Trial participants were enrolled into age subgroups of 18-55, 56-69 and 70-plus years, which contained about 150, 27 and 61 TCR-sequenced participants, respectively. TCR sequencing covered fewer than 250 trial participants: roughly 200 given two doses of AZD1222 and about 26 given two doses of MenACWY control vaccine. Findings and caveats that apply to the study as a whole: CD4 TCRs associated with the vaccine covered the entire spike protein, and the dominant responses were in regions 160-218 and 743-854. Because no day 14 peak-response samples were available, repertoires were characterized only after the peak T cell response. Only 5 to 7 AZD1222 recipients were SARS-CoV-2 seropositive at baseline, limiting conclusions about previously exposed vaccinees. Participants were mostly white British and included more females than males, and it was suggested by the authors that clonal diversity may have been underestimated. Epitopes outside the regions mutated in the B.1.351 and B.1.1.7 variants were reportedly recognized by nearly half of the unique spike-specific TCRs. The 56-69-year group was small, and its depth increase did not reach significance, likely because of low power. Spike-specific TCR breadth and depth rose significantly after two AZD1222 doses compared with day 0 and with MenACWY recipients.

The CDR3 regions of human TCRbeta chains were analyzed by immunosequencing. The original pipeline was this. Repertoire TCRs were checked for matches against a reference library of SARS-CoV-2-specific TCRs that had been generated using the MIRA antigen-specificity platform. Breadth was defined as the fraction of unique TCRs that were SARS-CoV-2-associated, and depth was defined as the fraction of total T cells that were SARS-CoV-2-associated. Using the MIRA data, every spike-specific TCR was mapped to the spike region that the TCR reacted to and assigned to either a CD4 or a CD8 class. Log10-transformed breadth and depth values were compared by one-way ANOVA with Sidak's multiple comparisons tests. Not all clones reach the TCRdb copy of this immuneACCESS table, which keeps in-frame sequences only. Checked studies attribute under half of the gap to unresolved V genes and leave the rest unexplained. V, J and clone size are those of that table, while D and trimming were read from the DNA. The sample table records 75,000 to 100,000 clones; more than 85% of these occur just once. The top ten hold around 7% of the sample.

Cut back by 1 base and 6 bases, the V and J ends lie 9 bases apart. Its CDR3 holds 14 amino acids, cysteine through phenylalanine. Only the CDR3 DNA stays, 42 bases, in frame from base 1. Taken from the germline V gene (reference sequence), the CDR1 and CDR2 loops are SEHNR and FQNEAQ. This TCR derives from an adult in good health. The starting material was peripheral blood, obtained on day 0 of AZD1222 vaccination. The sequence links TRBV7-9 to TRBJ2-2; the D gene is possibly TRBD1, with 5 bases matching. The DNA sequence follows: TGTGCCAGCAGCTTAGTTTGGGGCGCCGGGGAGCTGTTTTTT. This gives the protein CASSLVWGAGELFF.